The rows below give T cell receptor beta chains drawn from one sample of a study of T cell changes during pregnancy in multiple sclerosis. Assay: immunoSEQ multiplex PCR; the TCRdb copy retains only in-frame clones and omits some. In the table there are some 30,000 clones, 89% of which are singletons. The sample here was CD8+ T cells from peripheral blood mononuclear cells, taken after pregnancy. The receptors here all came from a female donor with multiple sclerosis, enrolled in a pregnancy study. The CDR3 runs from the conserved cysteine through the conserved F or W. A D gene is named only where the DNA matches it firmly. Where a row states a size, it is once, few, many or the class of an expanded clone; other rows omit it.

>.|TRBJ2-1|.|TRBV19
CASSEFKSYNEQFF
TGTGCCAGTAGTGAGTTTAAGTCCTACAATGAGCAGTTCTTC
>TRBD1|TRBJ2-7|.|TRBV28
CASTPSPRGRYEQYF
TGTGCCAGCACCCCTAGTCCCAGGGGGCGATACGAGCAGTACTTC
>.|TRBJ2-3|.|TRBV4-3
CASSQRTVTDTQYF
TGCGCCAGCAGCCAAAGGACAGTCACAGATACGCAGTATTTT
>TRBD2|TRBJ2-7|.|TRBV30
CAWKRDYSYEQYF
TGTGCCTGGAAGCGGGACTACTCCTACGAGCAGTACTTC
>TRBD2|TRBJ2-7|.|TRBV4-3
CASRSRLAGDRRNEQYF
TGCGCCAGCAGGTCCCGGCTAGCGGGAGACCGACGGAACGAGCAGTACTTC
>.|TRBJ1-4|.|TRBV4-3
CASSQELWTRGGEKLFF
.
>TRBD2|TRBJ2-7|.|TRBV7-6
CASSPEAGGRAPHEQYF
TGTGCCAGCAGCCCAGAAGCCGGCGGGAGGGCACCCCACGAGCAGTACTTC
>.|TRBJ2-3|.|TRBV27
CASSLFSTDTQYF
TGTGCCAGCAGTTTGTTCTCCACAGATACGCAGTATTTT
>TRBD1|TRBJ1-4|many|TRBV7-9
CASRRQGDEKLFF
TGTGCCAGCCGAAGACAGGGGGATGAAAAACTGTTTTTT
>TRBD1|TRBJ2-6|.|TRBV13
CASSLGTVYRANVLTF
TGTGCCAGCAGCCTAGGGACAGTTTATAGGGCCAACGTCCTGACTTTC
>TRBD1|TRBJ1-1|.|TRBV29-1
CSADRGQVNTEAFF
TGCAGCGCTGACAGGGGGCAGGTGAACACTGAAGCTTTCTTT
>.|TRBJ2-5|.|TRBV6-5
CASSYSRSEETQYF
TGTGCCAGCAGTTACTCGAGGTCAGAAGAGACCCAGTACTTC
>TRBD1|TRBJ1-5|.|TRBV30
CAWSRDRGNQPQHF
TGTGCCTGGAGCCGGGACAGGGGGAATCAGCCCCAGCATTTT
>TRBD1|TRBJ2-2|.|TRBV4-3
CASSPDRGWTGELFF
TGCGCCAGCAGCCCGGACAGGGGTTGGACCGGGGAGCTGTTTTTT
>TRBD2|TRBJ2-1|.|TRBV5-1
CASSLDNRGDGTSGRPHNEQFF
TGCGCCAGCAGCTTGGATAACAGGGGGGACGGGACTAGCGGGAGACCCCACAATGAGCAGTTCTTC
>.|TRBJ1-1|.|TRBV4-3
CASSQRTRVDTEAFF
TGCGCCAGCAGCCAACGGACCAGGGTTGACACTGAAGCTTTCTTT
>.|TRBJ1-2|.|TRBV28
CASSLNVNGDYTF
TGTGCCAGCAGCCTTAATGTCAACGGTGACTACACCTTC
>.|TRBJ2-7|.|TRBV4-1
CASSQLLEYEQYF
TGCGCCAGCAGCCAATTACTGGAGTACGAGCAGTACTTC
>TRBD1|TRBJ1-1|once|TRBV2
CASLPTGAVTEAFF
TGTGCCAGCTTACCGACAGGGGCAGTCACTGAAGCTTTCTTT
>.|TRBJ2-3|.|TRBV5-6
CASSLRTGTDTQYF
TGTGCCAGCAGCTTGAGGACTGGCACAGATACGCAGTATTTT
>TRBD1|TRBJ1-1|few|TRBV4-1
CASSHTTGSNTEAFF
TGCGCCAGCAGCCACACGACAGGGTCTAACACTGAAGCTTTCTTT
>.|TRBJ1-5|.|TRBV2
CASSARGVNYSNQPQHF
TGTGCCAGCAGTGCCAGGGGCGTTAATTATAGCAATCAGCCCCAGCATTTT
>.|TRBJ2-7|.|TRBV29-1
CSAQDSLSYEQYF
TGCAGCGCCCAGGACAGCCTCTCCTACGAGCAGTACTTC
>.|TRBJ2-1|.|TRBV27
CASSLGGDSYNEQFF
TGTGCCAGCAGTTTAGGAGGGGACTCGTACAATGAGCAGTTCTTC
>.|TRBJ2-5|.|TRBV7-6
CASSLTQGIAETQYF
TGTGCCAGCAGCTTAACCCAGGGGATCGCGGAGACCCAGTACTTC
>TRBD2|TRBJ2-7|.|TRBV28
CASSLGTSGVYEQYF
TGTGCCAGCAGTTTGGGGACTAGCGGAGTTTACGAGCAGTACTTC
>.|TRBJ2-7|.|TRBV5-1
CASSSSTASEVEQYF
TGCGCCAGCAGCTCCTCGACAGCCAGTGAGGTGGAGCAGTACTTC
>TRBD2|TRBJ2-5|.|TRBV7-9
CASELSGGEETQYF
TGTGCCAGCGAGTTAAGTGGGGGGGAAGAGACCCAGTACTTC
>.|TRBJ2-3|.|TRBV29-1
CSVCTRDTRTDTQYF
TGCAGCGTGTGCACTCGGGACACCCGCACAGATACGCAGTATTTT
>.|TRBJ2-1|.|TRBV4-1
CASSLRPLADEQFF
TGCGCCAGCAGCCTGCGCCCACTAGCAGATGAGCAGTTCTTC
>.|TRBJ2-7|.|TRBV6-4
CASSDSILWEQYF
TGTGCCAGCAGTGACTCGATACTCTGGGAGCAGTACTTC
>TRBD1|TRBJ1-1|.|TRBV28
CASSSPGQGALNTEAFF
TGTGCCAGCAGTTCACCGGGACAGGGGGCTTTGAACACTGAAGCTTTCTTT
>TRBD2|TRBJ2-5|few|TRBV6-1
CASSGLAGGPETQYF
TGTGCCAGCAGTGGACTAGCGGGAGGGCCAGAGACCCAGTACTTC
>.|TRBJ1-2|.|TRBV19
CASRVLGSDGYTF
TGTGCCAGCCGGGTTTTAGGCTCCGATGGCTACACCTTC
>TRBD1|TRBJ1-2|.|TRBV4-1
CASSQGQGANYGYTF
TGCGCCAGCAGCCAGGGACAGGGGGCGAACTATGGCTACACCTTC
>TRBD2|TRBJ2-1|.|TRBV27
CASSHLGSGTFYNEQFF
TGTGCCAGCAGCCACTTGGGGAGCGGGACCTTCTACAATGAGCAGTTCTTC
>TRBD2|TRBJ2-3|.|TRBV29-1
CSVPRGGASVDTQYF
TGCAGCGTACCCCGGGGGGGGGCCAGTGTAGATACGCAGTATTTT
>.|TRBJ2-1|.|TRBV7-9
CASSLTGTSYNEQFF
TGTGCCAGCAGCTTGACAGGAACCTCCTACAATGAGCAGTTCTTC
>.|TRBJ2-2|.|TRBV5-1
CASSLAESGERDGELFF
TGCGCCAGCAGCTTGGCCGAGTCAGGGGAAAGAGACGGGGAGCTGTTTTTT
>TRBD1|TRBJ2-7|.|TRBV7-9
CASSPGQGSHEQYF
TGTGCCAGCAGCCCGGGACAGGGTTCCCACGAGCAGTACTTC
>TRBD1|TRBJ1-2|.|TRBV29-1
CSVSLPGQGARDGYTF
TGCAGCGTTTCACTCCCGGGACAGGGGGCGCGGGATGGCTACACCTTC
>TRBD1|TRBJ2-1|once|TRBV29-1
CSVEGGGTGAYNEQFF
TGCAGCGTTGAAGGAGGAGGGACAGGGGCCTACAATGAGCAGTTCTTC
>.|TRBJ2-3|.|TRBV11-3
CASRRRGAGGPDTQYF
TGTGCCAGCCGGCGAAGAGGGGCCGGAGGGCCAGATACGCAGTATTTT
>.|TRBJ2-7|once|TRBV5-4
CASSVVSAYEQYF
TGTGCCAGCAGCGTGGTATCTGCCTACGAGCAGTACTTC
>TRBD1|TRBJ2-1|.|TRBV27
CASSFRQGNYNEQFF
TGTGCCAGCAGTTTCCGACAGGGTAACTACAATGAGCAGTTCTTC
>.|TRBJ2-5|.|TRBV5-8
CASRAGTQETQYF
TGTGCCAGCAGGGCGGGGACTCAAGAGACCCAGTACTTC
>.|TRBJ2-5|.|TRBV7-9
CASSPGSMETQYF
TGTGCCAGCAGCCCCGGTAGTATGGAGACCCAGTACTTC
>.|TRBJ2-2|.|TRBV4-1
CASSQVVINTGELFF
TGCGCCAGCAGCCAAGTTGTCATTAACACCGGGGAGCTGTTTTTT
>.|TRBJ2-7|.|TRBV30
CAWSETGDSYEQYF
TGTGCCTGGAGTGAAACGGGAGATTCCTACGAGCAGTACTTC
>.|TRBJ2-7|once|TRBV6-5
CASSLRGGYEQYF
TGTGCCAGCAGTTTACGGGGAGGCTACGAGCAGTACTTC
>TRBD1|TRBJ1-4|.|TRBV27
CASSLIQGAEKLFF
TGTGCCAGCAGTTTGATACAGGGGGCGGAAAAACTGTTTTTT
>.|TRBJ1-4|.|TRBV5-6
CASSPGSATNEKLFF
TGTGCCAGCAGCCCAGGCTCGGCAACTAATGAAAAACTGTTTTTT
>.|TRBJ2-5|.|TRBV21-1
CASRIDRTSWETQYF
TGTGCCAGCAGGATCGATAGGACTTCTTGGGAGACCCAGTACTTC
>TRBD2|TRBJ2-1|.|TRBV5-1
CASSLTASGSSYNEQFF
TGCGCCAGCAGCTTGACAGCTAGCGGGAGCTCCTACAATGAGCAGTTCTTC